The 23 T cell receptor beta chains presented below share a single source sample, sequenced in a study of T cell responses to AZD1222 COVID-19 vaccine. Only in-frame clones appear in the TCRdb table, and some are missing; sequencing was by immunoSEQ multiplex PCR. Counted here are approximately 89,000 clones, about 92% occurring once; the ten biggest clones make up approximately 5.2%. Sample: peripheral blood, taken on day 0 of AZD1222 vaccination. Receptors originate from an adult in good health.

The gene calls are TRBV9 and TRBJ1-4, with TRBD1 identical over 7 bases. This CDR3 contains 16 residues. CDR1 is SGDLS, CDR2 YYNGEE, per germline. J gave up 7 bases and V 3 bases, and 12 bases lay outside the gene matches. CDR3 nucleotides: TGTGCCAGCAGCGCCGCTAGACAGGGTTATACTGAAAAACTGTTTTTT. Amino acids: CASSAARQGYTEKLFF.

The chain couples TRBV9 to TRBJ2-2; the D gene could be TRBD1 or TRBD2 (6 bases each). V gave up 0 bases and J gave up 4 bases, with 10 bases separating them. Germline V gives CDR1 SGDLS, CDR2 YYNGEE. The CDR3 loop spans 15 amino acids. CDR3 sequence: CASSVGGGTTGELFF. In nucleotides, the CDR3 is TGTGCCAGCAGCGTAGGAGGGGGGACCACCGGGGAGCTGTTTTTT.

The chain joins TRBV6-1 to TRBJ2-1, with 13 positions matching TRBD2. CDR1 is MNHNS and CDR2 is SASEGT in the germline V gene. The junction had 2 bases not matched to a gene; V was cut back by 3 bases and J by 6 bases. The CDR3 is 15 amino acids. The CDR3 nucleotides read TGTGCCAGCAGTGACGGACTAGCGGGAGTCAATGAGCAGTTCTTC. It encodes CASSDGLAGVNEQFF.

V and J are TRBV4-2 and TRBJ2-1, with D perhaps matching TRBD2 (6 bases). V was cut by 0 bases and J by 0 bases, with 15 bases left in between. The germline gives CDR1 LGHNA, CDR2 YNFKEQ. The CDR3 is 18 residues long. CDR3 nucleotide sequence: TGTGCCAGCAGCCAAGAGTCCGCTAGCGCGAGCTCCTACAATGAGCAGTTCTTC. Its protein product is CASSQESASASSYNEQFF.

This chain links TRBV2 with TRBJ1-2; tentatively, D is TRBD1 (6 bases). V lost 3 bases and J 12 bases, leaving 26 bases between the germline ends. The CDR3 is 16 residues long. In germline, CDR1 is SNHLY, CDR2 FYNNEI. CDR3 loop: CASSDPDSTHYKGHTF. Here the CDR3 DNA reads TGTGCCAGCAGTGATCCGGACAGCACTCACTATAAGGGGCACACCTTC.

The chain uses TRBV5-1 and TRBJ1-1; D not certain. The CDR3 is made up of 13 amino acids. V shed 4 bases and J shed 5 bases, with 12 bases lying between them. The V gene's germline CDR1 is SGHRS and CDR2 YFSETQ. CDR3 residues: CASSRIGETEAFF. Here the CDR3 DNA reads TGCGCCAGCAGCCGGATCGGGGAAACTGAAGCTTTCTTT.

This chain uses TRBV27 with TRBJ2-7, with 7 bases lining up with TRBD2. This CDR3 spans 14 amino acids. V gave up 5 bases and J gave up 0 bases; unmatched junction bases: 4. The germline V gene has CDR1 MNHEY and CDR2 SMNVEV (reference sequence). The CDR3 DNA reads TGTGCCAGCAGTCGAGGCGGGAGCTCCTACGAGCAGTACTTC. This sequence encodes CASSRGGSSYEQYF.

The rearrangement joins TRBV7-9 to TRBJ1-2, with TRBD1 as a possible D gene (5 bases). The ends were cut back, 0 bases at V and 0 bases at J, with 17 bases in the middle. The CDR3 sequence is 18 residues long. The germline CDR1 and CDR2 sequences are SEHNR and FQNEAQ (reference sequence). Written as DNA, the CDR3 is TGTGCCAGCAGCTTAGCGGCAGGGACCTCCCCGACTAACTATGGCTACACCTTC. Amino acid sequence: CASSLAAGTSPTNYGYTF. The complete variable domain, with remaining parts taken from reference TRBV7-9 and TRBJ1-2, reads DTGVSQNPRHKITKRGQNVTFRCDPISEHNRLYWYRQTLGQGPEFLTYFQNEAQLEKSRLLSDRFSAERPKGSFSTLEIQRTEQGDSAMYLCASSLAAGTSPTNYGYTFGSGTRLTVV.

The rearrangement uses TRBV18 and TRBJ1-3; D gene uncertain. Germline V gene data show CDR1 as KGHSH and CDR2 as LQKENI. This CDR3 region has 15 residues. Trimming stripped 3 bases from V and 0 bases from J, with 9 bases between. The CDR3 DNA reads as TGTGCCAGCTCACCCTCGATGAGCTCTGGAAACACCATATATTTT. Translated: CASSPSMSSGNTIYF.

This chain uses TRBV5-1 with TRBJ2-3; 7 bases line up with TRBD2. This CDR3 has 15 residues. V dropped 0 bases and J dropped 2; count of bases not matched to a gene: 3. Germline lookup yields CDR1 SGHRS and CDR2 YFSETQ. CDR3: CASSLDTSDTDTQYF. CDR3 nucleotide sequence: TGCGCCAGCAGCTTGGATACTAGCGACACAGATACGCAGTATTTT.

The V and J genes are TRBV29-1 and TRBJ2-1; 16 bases fit TRBD2. The CDR3 extends over 18 amino acids. The V gene end was trimmed by 3 bases and the J gene end by 4 bases; junction bases not matched to a gene: 9. Germline CDR1 SQVTM, CDR2 ANQGSEA. CDR3 loop: CSVDATGTSGRGYNEQFF. The DNA of the CDR3 is TGCAGCGTTGATGCAACCGGGACTAGCGGGAGGGGTTACAATGAGCAGTTCTTC.

The rearrangement uses TRBV19 and TRBJ2-7, with 13 bases aligning to TRBD2. The CDR3 is 21 residues long. The germline gives CDR1 LNHDA, CDR2 SQIVND (reference sequence). The ends lost 4 bases at V and 2 bases at J; junction bases unmatched: 20. DNA of the CDR3: TGTGCCAGTAGTACTCCCCGACAGGGGACGGGGACTAGCGGGGCACCCTACGAGCAGTACTTC. Encoded protein: CASSTPRQGTGTSGAPYEQYF.

This clone was detected once. The V call is TRBV19, the J call TRBJ2-3; 11 nucleotides match TRBD2. This CDR3 is built from 16 residues. Unmatched junction bases numbered 9, after V lost 7 bases and J lost 3 bases. Germline lookup yields CDR1 LNHDA and CDR2 SQIVND (reference sequence). The CDR3 nucleotides read TGTGCCAGTACCCAGACCAGACTAGCGGGGACAGATACGCAGTATTTT. As protein: CASTQTRLAGTDTQYF.

The V and J genes are TRBV6-5 and TRBJ2-1, with D perhaps matching TRBD2 (6 bases). V lost 2 bases and J 2 bases, leaving 10 bases between the germline ends. Germline V gene sequence: CDR1 MNHEY, CDR2 SVGAGI. There are 15 residues in the CDR3. The CDR3 DNA sequence: TGTGCCAGCAGTTACGGCGGGATTGCCTACAATGAGCAGTTCTTC. Translated: CASSYGGIAYNEQFF.

Only one count was recorded for this clone. The V and J genes are TRBV7-2 and TRBJ1-1; D gene uncertain. Deletions cut 1 base from V and 4 bases from J, with 4 bases between. CDR1 and CDR2 from the germline V gene are SGHTA and FQGNSA. The CDR3 contains 12 residues. The CDR3 DNA reads TGTGCCAGCAGCTTAGTACCCACTGAAGCTTTCTTT. Translated: CASSLVPTEAFF.

The chain is built from TRBV19 and TRBJ1-1; 7 nucleotides line up with TRBD1. With 5 bases clipped from V and 4 bases from J, the junction kept 10 bases outside the gene matches. CDR1 is LNHDA and CDR2 is SQIVND in the germline V gene (reference sequence). This CDR3 contains 15 residues. The CDR3 loop reads CASSGRGPPTTEAFF. The CDR3 coding sequence is TGTGCCAGTAGTGGGAGGGGGCCCCCCACCACTGAAGCTTTCTTT. Together with reference TRBV19 and TRBJ1-1, the CDR3 gives the full variable domain: DGGITQSPKYLFRKEGQNVTLSCEQNLNHDAMYWYRQDPGQGLRLIYYSQIVNDFQKGDIAEGYSVSREKKESFPLTVTSAQKNPTAFYLCASSGRGPPTTEAFFGQGTRLTVV.

J is TRBJ2-2 and V is TRBV5-6; D tentatively fits TRBD1 or TRBD2 (5 bases each). The germline gives CDR1 SGHDT, CDR2 YYEEEE. V lost 7 bases to trimming and J lost 6 bases, with 13 bases between them. This CDR3 is 13 amino acids long. CDR3 residues: CASFPRGAGELFF. The CDR3 DNA sequence: TGTGCCAGCTTCCCTAGAGGGGCCGGGGAGCTGTTTTTT.

The chain joins TRBV7-8 to TRBJ1-4, with TRBD1 identical over 9 bases. V shed 7 bases and J 1 base; nucleotides not matched to a gene: 7. Germline CDR1 reads SGHVS; CDR2 reads FQNEAQ. This CDR3 has 16 residues. The CDR3 region is CASTARTGVTNEKLFF. The DNA of the CDR3 is TGTGCCAGCACCGCGCGGACAGGGGTAACTAATGAAAAACTGTTTTTT.

The J gene is TRBJ1-1, the V gene TRBV18; D call uncertain. V was trimmed by 3 bases and J by 1 base, leaving 3 bases between them. Looked up from germline, CDR1 is KGHSH and CDR2 is LQKENI. CDR3 size: 12 residues. CDR3 nucleotides: TGTGCCAGCTCACCGGAGAACACTGAAGCTTTCTTT. It is translated as CASSPENTEAFF.

This chain uses TRBV7-2 with TRBJ1-3, with D unresolved. V shed 4 bases and J shed 0 bases, with 7 bases lying between them. The CDR3 covers 14 residues. In germline, CDR1 is SGHTA, CDR2 FQGNSA. CDR3 coding DNA: TGTGCCAGCAGCTGGTATAGCTCTGGAAACACCATATATTTT. It specifies CASSWYSSGNTIYF.

This chain connects TRBV27 to TRBJ1-5, with D uncertain. The CDR3 is 15 amino acids. Germline V gene sequence: CDR1 MNHEY, CDR2 SMNVEV (reference sequence). Trimming shortened V by 5 bases and J by 0 bases, and 11 bases separated the two germline ends. The CDR3 coding sequence is TGTGCCAGCAGTCCGACTACTTATAGCAATCAGCCCCAGCATTTT. Translation gives CASSPTTYSNQPQHF.

The chain couples TRBV7-9 to TRBJ2-7, with D maybe TRBD1 (6 bases). The V end was cut by 1 base, the J end by 0 bases, with 16 bases between. Per germline, CDR1 SEHNR and CDR2 FQNEAQ (reference sequence). CDR3 size: 17 residues. CDR3 in amino acids: CASSLEGGRGVSYEQYF. CDR3 DNA sequence: TGTGCCAGCAGCTTAGAGGGCGGCAGGGGCGTCTCCTACGAGCAGTACTTC.

This clone was seen only a few times. At one boundary the junction diverges from the germline segment, which might be a read error. The chain carries TRBV12-3 or TRBV12-4 and TRBJ1-5; TRBD1 might be the D (6 bases). This CDR3 has 12 amino acids. The CDR3 bases are TGTGCCAGCAGTTTAATTGGGACACCGAAGGATTTT. Its protein is CASSLIGTPKDF.